This TCR beta chain was profiled in a study of graft-versus-host responses after intestinal transplantation. Across the whole study: Recipients were all induced with anti-thymocyte globulin, then given tacrolimus and steroids for 2 to 3 years. Study-wide results and caveats: In recipient marrow, GvH clones were found, and some appeared first in ileum or blood. Maximum circulating GvH clone levels tracked with early post-transplant HvG decreases.

There were 200,000 CFSE-labeled responder cells plated together with 200,000 irradiated, violet-dye-labeled stimulator cells. A sort after the reaction isolated proliferating CFSE-low CD3+CD4+ and CD3+CD8+ responders. The CDR3 sequence is 17 residues long. Per germline, CDR1 SGHNT and CDR2 YENEEA. The V gene end was trimmed by 0 bases and the J gene end by 6 bases; junction bases not matched to a gene: 9. Clones were sequenced by immunoSEQ multiplex PCR, and TCRdb holds only the in-frame ones, with some missing. In the table there are roughly 14,000 clones, around a third of which are singletons. The material sequenced was alloreactive CD8+ T cells from a mixed lymphocyte reaction culture, taken before intestinal transplant. Regarding subset: CFSE-low proliferating T cells sorted from approximately 6-day pre-transplant mixed lymphocyte reaction (GvH or HvG direction). This receptor was taken from a human patient who received an intestinal transplant. V gene TRBV11-3 combines with J gene TRBJ2-1, with 9 bases lining up with TRBD2. The CDR3 here is CASSLESGLATSNEQFF. CDR3 sequence (DNA): TGTGCCAGCAGCTTAGAGTCAGGACTAGCGACTTCCAATGAGCAGTTCTTC.